In this sample, the clone carrying this TCR beta chain turned up once. This record belongs to a study of shared clonotypes between healthy human individuals. Germline CDR1 is SGHTA and CDR2 is FQGTGA. With V trimmed by 4 bases and J by 7 bases, 12 bases remained unmatched. The length of the CDR3 is 16 residues. Generated by immunoSEQ multiplex PCR, the TCRdb table keeps only in-frame clones and is missing some. The data show 2 million or so clones, about 95% seen once. It was CD45RO-negative cells, positively selected for CCR7, that made up naive CD8 cells, with terminally differentiated effector memory CD45RA+ cells excluded.

The rearrangement links TRBV7-3 to TRBJ2-1, with 8 bases identical to TRBD2. Sequencing was done on a sample of naive CD8+ T cells sorted from blood. The source of this sequence is a man between 18 and 29 years old in good health. CDR3 in amino acids: CASSSQPGLVCNEQFF. In DNA, the CDR3 is TGTGCCAGCAGCTCCCAACCGGGACTAGTATGTAATGAGCAGTTCTTC. Full variable domain (remainder filled in from reference TRBV7-3 and TRBJ2-1): GAGVSQTPSNKVTEKGKYVELRCDPISGHTALYWYRQSLGQGPEFLIYFQGTGAADDSGLPNDRFFAVRPEGSVSTLKIQRTERGDSAVYLCASSSQPGLVCNEQFFGPGTRLTVL.